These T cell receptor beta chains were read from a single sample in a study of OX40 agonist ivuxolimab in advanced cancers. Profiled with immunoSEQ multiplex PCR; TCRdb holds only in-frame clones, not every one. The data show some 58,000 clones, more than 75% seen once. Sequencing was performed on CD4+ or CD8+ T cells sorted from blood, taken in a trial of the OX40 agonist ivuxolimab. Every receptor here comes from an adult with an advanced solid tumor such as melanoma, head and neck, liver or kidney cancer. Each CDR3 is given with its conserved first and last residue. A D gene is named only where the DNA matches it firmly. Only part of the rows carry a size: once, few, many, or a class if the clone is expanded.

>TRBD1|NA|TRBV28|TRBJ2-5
CASSLGTGVGETQYF
TGTGCCAGCAGTTTAGGGACAGGGGTTGGAGAGACCCAGTACTTC
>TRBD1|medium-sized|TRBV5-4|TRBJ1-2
CASSADRVYGYTF
TGTGCCAGCAGCGCCGACAGGGTCTATGGCTACACCTTC
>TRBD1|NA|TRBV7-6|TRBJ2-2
CASSLEGQGPGELFF
TGTGCCAGCAGCTTAGAAGGACAGGGTCCCGGGGAGCTGTTTTTT
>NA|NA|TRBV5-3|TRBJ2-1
CARRWGQGASGRAIRQFF
TGTGCCAGAAGGTGGGGACAGGGGGCTAGCGGGAGGGCCATTCGGCAGTTCTTC
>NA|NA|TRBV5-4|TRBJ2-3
CASSGRESGTDTQYF
TGTGCCAGCAGCGGCCGGGAGAGCGGTACAGATACGCAGTATTTT
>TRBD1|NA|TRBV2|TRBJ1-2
CASTPATGVSYGYTF
TGTGCCAGTACCCCCGCGACAGGGGTCAGCTATGGCTACACCTTC
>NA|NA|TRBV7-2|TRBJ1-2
CASSVDTNYGYTF
TGTGCCAGCAGCGTCGACACCAACTATGGCTACACCTTC
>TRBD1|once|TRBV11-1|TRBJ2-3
CASSPRDRGRADTQYF
TGTGCCAGCAGCCCTCGGGACAGGGGGCGCGCAGATACGCAGTATTTT
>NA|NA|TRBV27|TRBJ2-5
CASRHYTHFETQYF
TGTGCCAGCCGCCATTACACGCACTTCGAGACCCAGTACTTC
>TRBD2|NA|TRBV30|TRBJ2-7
CAWRGLSSGRGSEQYF
TGTGCCTGGAGGGGCCTTTCGAGCGGGAGGGGAAGCGAGCAGTACTTC
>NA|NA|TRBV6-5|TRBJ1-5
CASKGGNYQPQHF
TGTGCCAGCAAGGGTGGGAACTATCAGCCCCAGCATTTT
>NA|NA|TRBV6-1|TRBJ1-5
CASVRNPESNQPQHF
TGTGCCAGCGTCAGAAATCCGGAGAGCAATCAGCCCCAGCATTTT
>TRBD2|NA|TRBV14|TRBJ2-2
CASSHREGTGELFF
TGTGCCAGCAGCCACAGGGAGGGCACCGGGGAGCTGTTTTTT
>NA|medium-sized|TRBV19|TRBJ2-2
CATGLRGTGELFF
TGCGCAACCGGGCTACGAGGGACCGGGGAGCTGTTTTTT
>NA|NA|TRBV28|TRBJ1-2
CASSRGGLQGYGYTF
TGTGCCAGCAGCCGAGGGGGGCTTCAAGGCTATGGCTACACCTTC
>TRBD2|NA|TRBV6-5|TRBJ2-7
CASSPEGRASYEQYF
TGTGCCAGCAGCCCTGAGGGGAGGGCCTCCTACGAGCAGTACTTC
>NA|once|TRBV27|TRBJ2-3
CASSLSLVTSTDTQYF
TGTGCCAGCAGTTTATCGTTAGTAACTAGCACAGATACGCAGTATTTT
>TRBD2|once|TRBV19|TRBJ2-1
CASSILSSGAYNEQFF
TGTGCCAGTAGTATACTTTCCAGCGGGGCCTACAATGAGCAGTTCTTC
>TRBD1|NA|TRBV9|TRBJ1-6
CASSVAGGNSPLHF
TGTGCCAGCAGCGTCGCAGGGGGTAATTCACCCCTCCACTTT
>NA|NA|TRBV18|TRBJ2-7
CASQPGAKEYEQYF
TGTGCCAGCCAGCCGGGGGCTAAAGAATACGAGCAGTACTTC